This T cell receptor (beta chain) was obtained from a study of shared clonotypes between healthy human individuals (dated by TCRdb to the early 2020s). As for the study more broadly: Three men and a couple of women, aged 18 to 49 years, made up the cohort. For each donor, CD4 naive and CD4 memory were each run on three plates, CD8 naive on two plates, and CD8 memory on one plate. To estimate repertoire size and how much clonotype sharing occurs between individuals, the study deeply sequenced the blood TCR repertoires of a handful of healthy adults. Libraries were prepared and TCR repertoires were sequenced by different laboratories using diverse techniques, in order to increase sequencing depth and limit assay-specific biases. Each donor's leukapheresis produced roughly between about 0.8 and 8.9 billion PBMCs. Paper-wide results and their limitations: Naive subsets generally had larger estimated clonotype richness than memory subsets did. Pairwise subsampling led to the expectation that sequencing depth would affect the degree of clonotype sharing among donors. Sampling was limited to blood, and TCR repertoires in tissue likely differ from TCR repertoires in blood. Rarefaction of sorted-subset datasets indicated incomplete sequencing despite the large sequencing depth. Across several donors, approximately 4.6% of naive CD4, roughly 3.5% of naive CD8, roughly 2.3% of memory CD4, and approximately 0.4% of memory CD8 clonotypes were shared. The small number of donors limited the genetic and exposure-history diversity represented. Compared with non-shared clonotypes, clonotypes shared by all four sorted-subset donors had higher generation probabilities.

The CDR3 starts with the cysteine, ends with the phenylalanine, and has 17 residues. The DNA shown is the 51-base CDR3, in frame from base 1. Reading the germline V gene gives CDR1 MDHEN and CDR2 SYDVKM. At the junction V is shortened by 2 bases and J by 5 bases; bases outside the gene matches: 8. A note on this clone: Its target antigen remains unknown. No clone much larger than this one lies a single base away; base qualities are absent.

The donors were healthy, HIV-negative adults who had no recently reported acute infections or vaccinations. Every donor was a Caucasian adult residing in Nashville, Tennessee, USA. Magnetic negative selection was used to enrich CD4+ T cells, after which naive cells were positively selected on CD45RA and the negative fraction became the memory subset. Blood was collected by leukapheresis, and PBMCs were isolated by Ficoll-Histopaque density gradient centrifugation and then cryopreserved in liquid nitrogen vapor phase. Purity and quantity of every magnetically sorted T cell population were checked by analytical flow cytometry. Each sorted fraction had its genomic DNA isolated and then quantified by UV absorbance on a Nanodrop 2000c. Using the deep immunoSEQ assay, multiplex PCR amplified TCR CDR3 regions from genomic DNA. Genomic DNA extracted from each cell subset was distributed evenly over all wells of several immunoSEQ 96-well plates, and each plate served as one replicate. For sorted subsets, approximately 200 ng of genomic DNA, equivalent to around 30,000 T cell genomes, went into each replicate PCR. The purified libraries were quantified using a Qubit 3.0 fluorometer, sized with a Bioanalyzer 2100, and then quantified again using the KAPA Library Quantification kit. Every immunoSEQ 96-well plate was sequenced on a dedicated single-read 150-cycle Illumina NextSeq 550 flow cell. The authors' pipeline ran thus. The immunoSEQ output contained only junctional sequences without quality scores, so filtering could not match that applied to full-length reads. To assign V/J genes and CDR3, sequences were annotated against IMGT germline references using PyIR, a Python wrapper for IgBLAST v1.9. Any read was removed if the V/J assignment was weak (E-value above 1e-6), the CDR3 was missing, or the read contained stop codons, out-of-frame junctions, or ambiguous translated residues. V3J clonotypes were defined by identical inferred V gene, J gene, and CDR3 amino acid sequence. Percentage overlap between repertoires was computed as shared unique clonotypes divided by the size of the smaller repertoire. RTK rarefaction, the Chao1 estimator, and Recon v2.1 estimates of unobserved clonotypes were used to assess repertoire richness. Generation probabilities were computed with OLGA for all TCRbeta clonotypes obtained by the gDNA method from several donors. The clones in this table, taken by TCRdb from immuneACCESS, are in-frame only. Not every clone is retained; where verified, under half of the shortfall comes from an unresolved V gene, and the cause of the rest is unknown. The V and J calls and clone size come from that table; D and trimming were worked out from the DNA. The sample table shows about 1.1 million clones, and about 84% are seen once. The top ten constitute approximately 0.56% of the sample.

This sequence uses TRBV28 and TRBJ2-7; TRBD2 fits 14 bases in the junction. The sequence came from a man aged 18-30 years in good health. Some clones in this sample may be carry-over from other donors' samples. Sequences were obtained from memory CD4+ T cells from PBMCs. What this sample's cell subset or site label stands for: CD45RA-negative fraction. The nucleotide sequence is TGTGCCAGCAGTTTAGTAGGGACTAGCGGGAGACTAAACGAGCAGTACTTC. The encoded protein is CASSLVGTSGRLNEQYF.